This T cell receptor beta chain is from a study of T-cell reconstitution after alpha-beta-depleted transplantation in children. Study conclusions and caveats: Several hundred expanded graft clones reportedly were the source of alpha-beta T cells about two months after transplant. One year post-transplant, T-cell counts and diversity were largely derived from T cells produced anew. After transplant, high TCRbeta diversity at day 60 in some patients arose from surviving recipient T cells and thymic progenitors.

This clonotype was counted at least ten times. The antigen remains undetermined. A library of TCRbeta sequences, prepared with unique molecular identifiers, was generated. A single record per CDR3 protein comes from TCRdb applying MiXCR to the PCR reads. The sample consists of about 70,000 distinct CDR3 sequences, roughly 10% of them appearing once. V was clipped by 1 base and J by 5 bases, with 8 bases between them. Looked up from germline, CDR1 is SEHNR and CDR2 is FQNEAQ (reference sequence). The CDR3 spans 13 residues. The specimen comprised PBMCs, sampled before TCRalphabeta/CD19-depleted stem cell transplant. The receptor was isolated from a boy aged 5 to 17 with acute myeloid leukemia, due to receive a stem cell transplant. The chain employs TRBV7-9 and TRBJ1-1; unclear D gene. CDR3 DNA: TGTGCCAGCAGCTTAGAGCTGGGGACTGAAGCTTTCTTT. It yields the protein CASSLELGTEAFF.